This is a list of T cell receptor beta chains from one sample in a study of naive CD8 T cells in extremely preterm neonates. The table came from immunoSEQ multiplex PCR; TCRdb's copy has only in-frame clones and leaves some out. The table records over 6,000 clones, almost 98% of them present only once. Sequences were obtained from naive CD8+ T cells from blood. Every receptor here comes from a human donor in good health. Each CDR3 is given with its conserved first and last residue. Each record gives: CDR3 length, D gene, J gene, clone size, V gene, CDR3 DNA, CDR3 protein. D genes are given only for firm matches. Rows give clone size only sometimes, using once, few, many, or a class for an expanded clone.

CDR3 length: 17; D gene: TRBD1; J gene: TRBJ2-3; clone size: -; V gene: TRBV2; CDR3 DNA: TGTGCCAGCAGCGCGGGACAGGGTATTTTAGTGGCAGATACGCAGTATTTT; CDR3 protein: CASSAGQGILVADTQYF
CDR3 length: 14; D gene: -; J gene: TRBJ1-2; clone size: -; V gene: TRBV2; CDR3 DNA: TGTGCCAGCAGTGAACAGGCTACTAACTATGGCTACACCTTC; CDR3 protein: CASSEQATNYGYTF
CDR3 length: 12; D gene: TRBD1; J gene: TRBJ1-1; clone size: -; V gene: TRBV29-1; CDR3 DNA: TGCAGCGCGGGACAGGGGAACACTGAAGCTTTCTTT; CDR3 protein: CSAGQGNTEAFF
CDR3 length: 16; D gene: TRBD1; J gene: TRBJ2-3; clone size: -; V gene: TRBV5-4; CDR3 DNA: TGTGCCAGCAGTACACAGGGGACCTACAGCACAGATACGCAGTATTTT; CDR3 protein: CASSTQGTYSTDTQYF
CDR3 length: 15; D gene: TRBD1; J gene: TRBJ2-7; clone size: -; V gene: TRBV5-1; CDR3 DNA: TGCGCCAGCAGCGCGGGACAGGCGATAGTAAGCGAGCAGTACTTC; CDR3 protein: CASSAGQAIVSEQYF
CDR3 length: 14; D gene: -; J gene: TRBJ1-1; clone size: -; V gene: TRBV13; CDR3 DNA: TGTGCCAGCAGCAGCAGCAACAGTATCTCTGAAGCTTTCTTT; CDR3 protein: CASSSSNSISEAFF
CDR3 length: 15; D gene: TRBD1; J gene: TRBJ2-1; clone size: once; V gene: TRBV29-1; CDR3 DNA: TGCAGCGTTGAAGATAATTGGCAGGGGGTAGGTGAGCAGTTCTTC; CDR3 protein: CSVEDNWQGVGEQFF
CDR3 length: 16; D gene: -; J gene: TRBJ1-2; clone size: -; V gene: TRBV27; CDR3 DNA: TGTGCCAGCAGTTTGACCTCGTGGACAGCTAACTATGGCTACACCTTC; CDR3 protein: CASSLTSWTANYGYTF
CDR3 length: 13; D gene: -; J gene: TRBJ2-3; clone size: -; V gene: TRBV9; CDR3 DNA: TGTGCCAGCAGCGTAGCGGCGGCCGATACGCAGTATTTT; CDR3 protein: CASSVAAADTQYF
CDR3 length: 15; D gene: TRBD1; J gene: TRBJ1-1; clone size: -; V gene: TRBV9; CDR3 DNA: TGTGCCAGCAGCGTAGACGGACAGGGAAGTACTGAAGCTTTCTTT; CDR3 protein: CASSVDGQGSTEAFF
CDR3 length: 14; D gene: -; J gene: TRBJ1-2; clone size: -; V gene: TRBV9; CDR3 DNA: TGTGCCAGCAGCGTAGTCGGAGGGTCCTATGGCTACACCTTC; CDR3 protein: CASSVVGGSYGYTF
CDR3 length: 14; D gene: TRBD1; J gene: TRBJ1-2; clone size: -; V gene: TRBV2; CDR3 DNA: TGTGCCAGCATTTCGGACAGGGTAGAGAATGGCTACACCTTC; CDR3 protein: CASISDRVENGYTF
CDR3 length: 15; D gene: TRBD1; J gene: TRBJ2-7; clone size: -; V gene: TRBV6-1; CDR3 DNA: TGTGCCAGCAGTGGAGGACAGGACCCATTCTACGAGCAGTACTTC; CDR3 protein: CASSGGQDPFYEQYF
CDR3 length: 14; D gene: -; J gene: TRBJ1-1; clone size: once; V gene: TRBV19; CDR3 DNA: TGTGCCAGTAGTGAGACAGGCATGAACACTGAAGCTTTCTTT; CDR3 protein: CASSETGMNTEAFF
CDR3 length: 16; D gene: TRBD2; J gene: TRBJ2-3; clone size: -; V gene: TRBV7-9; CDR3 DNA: TGTGCCAGCAGCCCCCAAAGCGGGAGGGGAACAGATACGCAGTATTTT; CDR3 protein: CASSPQSGRGTDTQYF
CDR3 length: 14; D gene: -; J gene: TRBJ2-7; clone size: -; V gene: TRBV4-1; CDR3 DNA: TGCGCCAGCAGCCAAGAGATTAGCTCCTACGAGCAGTACTTC; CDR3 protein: CASSQEISSYEQYF
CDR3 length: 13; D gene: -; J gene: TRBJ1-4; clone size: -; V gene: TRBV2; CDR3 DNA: TGTGCCAGCAGGGGGCCGACTAATGAAAAACTGTTTTTT; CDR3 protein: CASRGPTNEKLFF
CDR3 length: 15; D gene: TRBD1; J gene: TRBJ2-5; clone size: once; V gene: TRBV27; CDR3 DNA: TGTGCCAGCAGCCCAACCGACAGGGGGGTGGATACCCAGTACTTC; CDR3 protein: CASSPTDRGVDTQYF
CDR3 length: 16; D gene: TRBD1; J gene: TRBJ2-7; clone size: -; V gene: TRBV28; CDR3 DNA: TGTGCCAGCAGTCCTGTAGGGGGCGCGCTCTCCTACGAGCAGTACTTC; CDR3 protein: CASSPVGGALSYEQYF
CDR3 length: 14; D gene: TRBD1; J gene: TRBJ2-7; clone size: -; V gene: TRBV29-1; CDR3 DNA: TGCAGCGCAGTCCGCGTGACAGGGTCGTACGAGCAGTACTTC; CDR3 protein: CSAVRVTGSYEQYF
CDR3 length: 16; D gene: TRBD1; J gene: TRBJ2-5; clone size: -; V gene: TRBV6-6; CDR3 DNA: TGTGCCAGCAGTTACTCGAGCACAGGGGGCCCGGATACCCAGTACTTC; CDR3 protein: CASSYSSTGGPDTQYF
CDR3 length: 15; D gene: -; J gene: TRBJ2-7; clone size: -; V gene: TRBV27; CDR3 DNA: TGTGCCAGCAGTCGTGAGGCACAGGCGAGATACGAGCAGTACTTC; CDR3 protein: CASSREAQARYEQYF
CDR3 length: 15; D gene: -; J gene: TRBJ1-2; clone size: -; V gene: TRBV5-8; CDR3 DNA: TGTGCCAGCAGCTTGGGGCAGTCAACCTTCTATGGCTACACCTTC; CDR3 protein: CASSLGQSTFYGYTF
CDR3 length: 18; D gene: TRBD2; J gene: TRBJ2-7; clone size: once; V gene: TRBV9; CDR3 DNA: TGTGCCAGCAGCGCGGGGGGGCTCGGTAGCGGGGGGTCATACGAGCAGTACTTC; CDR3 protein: CASSAGGLGSGGSYEQYF
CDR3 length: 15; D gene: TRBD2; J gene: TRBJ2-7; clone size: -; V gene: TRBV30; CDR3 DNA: TGTGCCTGGAGTGTCAAGGGACTAGCGGGGGTCTGGGAGTACTTC; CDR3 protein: CAWSVKGLAGVWEYF
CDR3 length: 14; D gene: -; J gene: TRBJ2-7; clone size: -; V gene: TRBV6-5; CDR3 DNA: TGTGCCAGCAGTTACTCGGGGCAGACCTACGAGCAGTACTTC; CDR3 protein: CASSYSGQTYEQYF
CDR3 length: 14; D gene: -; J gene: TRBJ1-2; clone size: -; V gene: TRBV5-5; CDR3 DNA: TGTGCCAGCAGCTGGGGAACAGGGACATATGGCTACACCTTC; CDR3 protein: CASSWGTGTYGYTF
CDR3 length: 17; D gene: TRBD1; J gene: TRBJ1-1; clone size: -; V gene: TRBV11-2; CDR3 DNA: TGTGCCAGCAGCTTAGAATGGGCAGGGGGCGCGAACACTGAAGCTTTCTTT; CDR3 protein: CASSLEWAGGANTEAFF
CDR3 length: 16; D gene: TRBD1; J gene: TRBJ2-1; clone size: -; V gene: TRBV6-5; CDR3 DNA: TGTGCCAGCAGTTTACTGACAGGGGGCGGAATAAATGAGCAGTTCTTC; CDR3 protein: CASSLLTGGGINEQFF
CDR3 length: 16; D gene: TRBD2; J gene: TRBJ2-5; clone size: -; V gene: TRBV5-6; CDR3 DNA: TGTGCCAGCAGCTGGGGACTAGCGGGAGAAGTTGAGACCCAGTACTTC; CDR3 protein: CASSWGLAGEVETQYF
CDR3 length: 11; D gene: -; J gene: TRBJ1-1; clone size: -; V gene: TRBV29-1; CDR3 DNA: TGCAGCGTAAACAGGGAAACTGAAGCTTTCTTT; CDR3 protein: CSVNRETEAFF
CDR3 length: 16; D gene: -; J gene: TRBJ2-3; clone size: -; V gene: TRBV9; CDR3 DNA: TGTGCCAGCAGCGTAGAGGGCGGGATGAGCACAGATACGCAGTATTTT; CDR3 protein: CASSVEGGMSTDTQYF
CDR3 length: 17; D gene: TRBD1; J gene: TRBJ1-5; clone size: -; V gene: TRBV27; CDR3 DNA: TGTGCCAGCAGTCCAATAGCTTCAGGGGGCCGCAATCAGCCCCAGCATTTT; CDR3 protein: CASSPIASGGRNQPQHF
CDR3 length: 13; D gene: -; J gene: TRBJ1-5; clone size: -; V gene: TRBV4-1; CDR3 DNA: TGCGCCAGCAGCCCAGGGGTGACACAGCCCCAGCATTTT; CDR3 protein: CASSPGVTQPQHF
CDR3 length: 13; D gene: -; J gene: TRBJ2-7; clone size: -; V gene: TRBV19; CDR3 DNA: TGTGCCAGTAGTCCCGGGAGAGGACTTGAGCAGTACTTC; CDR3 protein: CASSPGRGLEQYF
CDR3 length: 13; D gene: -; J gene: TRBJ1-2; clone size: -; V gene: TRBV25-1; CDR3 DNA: TGTGCCAGCAGTGAATATGGGGCCAATGGCTACACCTTC; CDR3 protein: CASSEYGANGYTF
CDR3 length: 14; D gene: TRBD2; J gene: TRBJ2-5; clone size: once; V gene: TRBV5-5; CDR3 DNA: TGTGCCAGCAGCCGGACTAGCGGCCAAGAGACCCAGTACTTC; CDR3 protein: CASSRTSGQETQYF
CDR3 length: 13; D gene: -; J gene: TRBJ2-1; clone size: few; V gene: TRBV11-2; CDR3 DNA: TGTGCCAGCAGCTTAGGGACGGGGATTGAGCAGTTCTTC; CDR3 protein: CASSLGTGIEQFF
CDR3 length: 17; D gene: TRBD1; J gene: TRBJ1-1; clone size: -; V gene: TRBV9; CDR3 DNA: TGTGCCAGCAGCGGGGGTCCGGGACAGTTTATGAACACTGAAGCTTTCTTT; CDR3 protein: CASSGGPGQFMNTEAFF
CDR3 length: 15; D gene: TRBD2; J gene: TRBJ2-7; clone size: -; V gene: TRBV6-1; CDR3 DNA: TGTGCCAGCAGTGAGGCGAGACTAGCGGGAAACGAGCAGTACTTC; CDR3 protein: CASSEARLAGNEQYF
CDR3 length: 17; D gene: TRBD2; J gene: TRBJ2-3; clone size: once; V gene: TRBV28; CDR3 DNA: TGTGCCAGCACCCCTTTGGACGGACTAGCGGGCACAGATACGCAGTATTTT; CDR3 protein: CASTPLDGLAGTDTQYF
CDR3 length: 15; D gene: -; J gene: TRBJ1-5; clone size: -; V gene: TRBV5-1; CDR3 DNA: TGCGCCAGCAGCTTATCAGGGTTTTCCAATCAGCCCCAGCATTTT; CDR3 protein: CASSLSGFSNQPQHF
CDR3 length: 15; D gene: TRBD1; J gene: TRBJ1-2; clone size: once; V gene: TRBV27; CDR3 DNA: TGTGCCAGCAGTTTCGCCGGGACAGCCAACTATGGCTACACCTTC; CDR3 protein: CASSFAGTANYGYTF
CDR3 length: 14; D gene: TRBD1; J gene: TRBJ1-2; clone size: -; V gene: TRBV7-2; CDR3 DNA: TGTGCCAGCAGCTCGGGACAGGGGGCTCGGGGCTACACCTTC; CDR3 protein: CASSSGQGARGYTF
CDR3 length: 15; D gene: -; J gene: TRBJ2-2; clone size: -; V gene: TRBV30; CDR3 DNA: TGTGCCTGGAGTCCCTCCTTTAGGAACACCGGGGAGCTGTTTTTT; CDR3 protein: CAWSPSFRNTGELFF
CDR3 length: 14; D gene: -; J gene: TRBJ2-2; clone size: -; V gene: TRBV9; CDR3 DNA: TGTGCCAGCACTGACAGCCCCTACACCGGGGAGCTGTTTTTT; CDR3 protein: CASTDSPYTGELFF
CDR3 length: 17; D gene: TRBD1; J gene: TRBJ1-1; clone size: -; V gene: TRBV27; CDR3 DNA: TGTGCCAGCAGTTTAGTTGGGGTGACAGGGGGGAACACTGAAGCTTTCTTT; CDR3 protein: CASSLVGVTGGNTEAFF
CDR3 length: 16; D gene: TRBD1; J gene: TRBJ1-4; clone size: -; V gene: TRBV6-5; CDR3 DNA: TGTGCCAGCAGTTACTCAAGACAGGGGGCGTATGAAAAACTGTTTTTT; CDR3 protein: CASSYSRQGAYEKLFF
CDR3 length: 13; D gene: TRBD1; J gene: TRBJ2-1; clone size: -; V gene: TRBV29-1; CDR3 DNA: TGCAGCGTTGCAGGACAGGGGTACAATGAGCAGTTCTTC; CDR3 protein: CSVAGQGYNEQFF
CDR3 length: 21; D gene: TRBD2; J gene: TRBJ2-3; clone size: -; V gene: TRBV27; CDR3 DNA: TGTGCCAGCAGTCCACCAGGGACAGTCTCTCGACTAGCGGGACCCACAGATACGCAGTATTTT; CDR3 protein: CASSPPGTVSRLAGPTDTQYF